Listed below are T cell receptor beta chains from one sample, sequenced in a study of blood T cell repertoires in COVID-19. The data were produced by immunoSEQ multiplex PCR, yet TCRdb's version contains in-frame clones alone and is incomplete. This sample yields 150,000 to 200,000 clones, of which around 80% are seen a single time; 17% belongs to the top ten. The material sequenced was PBMCs or T cells enriched from blood (not recorded which). The source is a woman aged 50 to 65 with acute COVID-19. CDR3s include the opening cysteine and the closing phenylalanine or tryptophan. The D gene is left open where the match is weak. The size of a clone is reported for some rows only, either as once, few or many, or as a class for expanded clones.

TRBJ2-3 TRBV28 TRBD2 . TGTGCCAGCAGTTTGGGACTAGCGGGGGGTTGGGATACGCAGTATTTT CASSLGLAGGWDTQYF
TRBJ1-5 TRBV2 . few TGTGCCAGCTCGACAGGCTCGGGGCCCCAGCATTTT CASSTGSGPQHF
TRBJ1-2 TRBV7-3 . once TGTGCCAGCAGCTTAGATGCCACCGGGATGAGAGGCTACACCTTC CASSLDATGMRGYTF
TRBJ1-2 TRBV27 . once TGTGCCAGCAGTTTAAGCGTCGTGGCAAAGACTGGCTACACCTTC CASSLSVVAKTGYTF
TRBJ1-4 TRBV2 TRBD1 . TGTGCCAGCAGTCCGGGACAGAGTAATGAAAAACTGTTTTTT CASSPGQSNEKLFF
TRBJ2-2 TRBV18 TRBD1 . TGTGCCAGCTCACCACGGCAGGGGGACGCCGGGGAGCTGTTTTTT CASSPRQGDAGELFF
TRBJ2-3 TRBV6-5 . . TGTGCCACCCGGCGGCTGGATACGCAGTATTTT CATRRLDTQYF
TRBJ1-6 TRBV7-8 . . TGTGCCAGCAGCTTAGTATACGGCAGGGTCCGTTCACCCCTCCACTTT CASSLVYGRVRSPLHF
TRBJ1-2 TRBV2 . . TGTGCCAGCAGGGACACGGCAGACTATGGCTACACCTTC CASRDTADYGYTF
TRBJ2-3 TRBV6-5 . . TGTGCCAGCAAGGGCGGGGGCACAGATACGCAGTATTTT CASKGGGTDTQYF
TRBJ2-2 TRBV2 . . TGTGCCAGCAGTTGGGCAGGGACCGGGGAGCTGTTTTTT CASSWAGTGELFF
TRBJ1-3 TRBV4-1 . . TGCGCCAGCAGCTGGAGGGAGAATGAACAGAACACCATATATTTT CASSWRENEQNTIYF
TRBJ2-3 TRBV5-1 TRBD2 . TGCGCCAGCAGCCCGGAGGCGGGGAGGGCGTGGGATACGCAGTATTTT CASSPEAGRAWDTQYF
TRBJ2-2 TRBV24-1 TRBD2 . TGTGCCACTGCGAGGGAGGGGATGGCCGGGGAGCTGTTTTTT CATAREGMAGELFF
TRBJ1-1 TRBV5-1 . . TGCGCCAGCAGCTTGGTAGAAGGGGTGAACACTGAAGCTTTCTTT CASSLVEGVNTEAFF
TRBJ2-2 TRBV7-9 . . TGTGCCAGCAGCTCAGGACAGACGAACACCGGGGAGCTGTTTTTT CASSSGQTNTGELFF
TRBJ1-5 TRBV6-1 . . TGTGCCAGCAGTGAGGGGCGAGAGGGCAATCAGCCCCAGCATTTT CASSEGREGNQPQHF
TRBJ1-1 TRBV28 . . TGTGCCAGCAGTTTATTAGGGGCGGAAGCTTTCTTT CASSLLGAEAFF
TRBJ2-3 TRBV5-6 . . TGTGCCAGCACTGTGGAGGGGGCCCGCGCAGATACGCAGTATTTT CASTVEGARADTQYF
TRBJ1-5 TRBV6-6 . . TGTGCCAGCAGTGGGGAGGGAGGGCCCAATCAGCCCCAGCATTTT CASSGEGGPNQPQHF
TRBJ2-5 TRBV6-5 . few TGTGCCAGCAGTTACCCCTCCGGGGGACTAGAGACCCAGTACTTC CASSYPSGGLETQYF
TRBJ2-2 TRBV7-2 . once TGTGCCAGCAGGCCGGGACTCACCACCGGGGAGCTGTTTTTT CASRPGLTTGELFF
TRBJ2-1 TRBV6-1 TRBD1 . TGTGCCAGCAGTGCCCTCAGTTCCGGGACAGACTCCTACAATGAGCAGTTCTTC CASSALSSGTDSYNEQFF
TRBJ2-4 TRBV10-3 . few TGTGCCATCAGTGAGTGGGGGGATGCGGATACGGACATTCAGTACTTC CAISEWGDADTDIQYF
TRBJ2-3 TRBV30 TRBD2 few TGTGCCTGGAGTGTACGATTGCGGGGGGGCCAGACGCAGTATTTT CAWSVRLRGGQTQYF
TRBJ2-4 TRBV5-4 TRBD1 . TGTGCCAGCAGCTTGGAGGAGACAGGGAACATTCAGTACTTC CASSLEETGNIQYF
TRBJ1-5 TRBV30 . once TGTGCCTGGAGTGTACGACAGTCTAGCAATCAGCCCCAGCATTTT CAWSVRQSSNQPQHF
TRBJ1-5 TRBV21-1 . . TGTGCCAGCAGCAAAGGGACAGGGGGGAATCAGCCCCAGCATTTT CASSKGTGGNQPQHF
TRBJ2-2 TRBV11-2 . . TGTGCCAGCAGGGCAGGGGTGACCGGGGAGCTGTTTTTT CASRAGVTGELFF
TRBJ1-1 TRBV7-2 . once TGTGCCAGCAGCGCTCAGGGTTACACTGAAGCTTTCTTT CASSAQGYTEAFF
TRBJ2-5 TRBV28 TRBD1 . TGTGCCAGCAGCTCACCGTCCGGGACAGGGGAGACCCAGTACTTC CASSSPSGTGETQYF
TRBJ1-2 TRBV30 . . TGTGCCTGGAGTGTACGGAGGCCGAATAGCTATGGCTACACCTTC CAWSVRRPNSYGYTF
TRBJ2-3 TRBV4-3 . . TGCGCCAGCAGCCAAGTGATCGAGAGGGATACGCAGTATTTT CASSQVIERDTQYF
TRBJ1-1 TRBV19 . . TGTGCCAGTAGTATGGTCAGGGGAGGGACTGAAGCTTTCTTT CASSMVRGGTEAFF
TRBJ1-4 TRBV4-3 . . TGCGCCAGCAGCCAAGTATCGGGTAGTGAAAAACTGTTTTTT CASSQVSGSEKLFF
TRBJ2-3 TRBV30 . . TGTGCCTGGAGTAAAACGGGGGGCCCAGATACGCAGTATTTT CAWSKTGGPDTQYF
TRBJ2-3 TRBV13 . . TGTGCCAGCAGCGGAGGCCTCACAGATACGCAGTATTTT CASSGGLTDTQYF
TRBJ1-2 TRBV5-1 . . TGCGCCAGCAGCTTGGCCGTACAAGGGGTAAACTATGGCTACACCTTC CASSLAVQGVNYGYTF
TRBJ1-3 TRBV11-2 . . TGTGCCAGCAGCTTAGCCCGGGACACTGGAAACACCATATATTTT CASSLARDTGNTIYF